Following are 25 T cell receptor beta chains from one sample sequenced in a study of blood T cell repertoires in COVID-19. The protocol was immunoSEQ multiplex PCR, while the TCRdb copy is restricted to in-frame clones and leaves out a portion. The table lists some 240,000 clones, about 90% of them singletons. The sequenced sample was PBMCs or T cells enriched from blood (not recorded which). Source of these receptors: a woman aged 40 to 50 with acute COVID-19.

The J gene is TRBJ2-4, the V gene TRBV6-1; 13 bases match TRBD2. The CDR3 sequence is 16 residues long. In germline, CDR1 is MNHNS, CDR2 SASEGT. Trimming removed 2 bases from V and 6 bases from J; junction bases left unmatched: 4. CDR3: CASSELRTSGRNIQYF. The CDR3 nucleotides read TGTGCCAGCAGTGAACTCCGGACTAGCGGGAGAAACATTCAGTACTTC.

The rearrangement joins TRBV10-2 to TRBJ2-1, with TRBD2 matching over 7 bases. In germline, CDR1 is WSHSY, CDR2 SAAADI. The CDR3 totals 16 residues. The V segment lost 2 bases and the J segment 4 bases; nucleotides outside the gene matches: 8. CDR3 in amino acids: CASSEIASGTYNEQFF. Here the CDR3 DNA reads TGCGCCAGCAGTGAGATAGCTAGCGGTACTTACAATGAGCAGTTCTTC.

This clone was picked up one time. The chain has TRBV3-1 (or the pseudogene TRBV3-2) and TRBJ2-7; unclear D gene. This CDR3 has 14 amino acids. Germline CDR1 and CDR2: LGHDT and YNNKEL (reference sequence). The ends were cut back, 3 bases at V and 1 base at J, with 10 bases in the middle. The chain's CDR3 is CASSHTTASYEQYF. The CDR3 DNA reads TGTGCCAGCAGCCACACTACTGCTTCCTACGAGCAGTACTTC.

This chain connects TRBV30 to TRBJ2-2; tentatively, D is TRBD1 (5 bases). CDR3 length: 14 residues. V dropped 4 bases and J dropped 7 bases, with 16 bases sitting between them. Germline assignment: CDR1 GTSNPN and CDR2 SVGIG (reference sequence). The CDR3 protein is CAWIMDTSGGELFF. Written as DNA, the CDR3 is TGTGCCTGGATCATGGACACGTCCGGCGGGGAGCTGTTTTTT.

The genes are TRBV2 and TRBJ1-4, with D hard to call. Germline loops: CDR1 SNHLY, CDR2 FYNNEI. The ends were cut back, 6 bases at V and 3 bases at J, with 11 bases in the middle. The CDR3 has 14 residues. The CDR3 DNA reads TGTGCCAGCAGAGGCCGGGAGGCTAATGAAAAACTGTTTTTT. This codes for CASRGREANEKLFF. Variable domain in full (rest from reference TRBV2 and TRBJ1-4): EPEVTQTPSHQVTQMGQEVILRCVPISNHLYFYWYRQILGQKVEFLVSFYNNEISEKSEIFDDQFSVERPDGSNFTLKIRSTKLEDSAMYFCASRGREANEKLFFGSGTQLSVL.

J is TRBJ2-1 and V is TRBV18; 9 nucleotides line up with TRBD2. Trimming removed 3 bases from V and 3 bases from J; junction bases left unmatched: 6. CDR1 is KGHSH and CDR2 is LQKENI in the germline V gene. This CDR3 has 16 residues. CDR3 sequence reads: CASSPYGGRDYNEQFF. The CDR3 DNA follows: TGTGCCAGCTCACCCTACGGCGGGAGGGACTACAATGAGCAGTTCTTC.

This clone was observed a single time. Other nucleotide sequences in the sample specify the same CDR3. The CDR3 reads CASSGQNNEQFF. CDR3 sequence (DNA): TGTGCCAGCAGCGGCCAAAACAATGAGCAGTTCTTC. The chain uses TRBV11-3 and TRBJ2-1; D remains ambiguous. Deletions cut 5 bases from V and 5 bases from J, with 7 bases between. Germline lookup yields CDR1 SGHNT and CDR2 YENEEA. CDR3 length: 12 residues. The entire variable domain, with the rest obtained from reference TRBV11-3 and TRBJ2-1, is as follows: EAGVVQSPRYKIIEKKQPVAFWCNPISGHNTLYWYLQNLGQGPELLIRYENEEAVDDSQLPKDRFSAERLKGVDSTLKIQPAELGDSAVYLCASSGQNNEQFFGPGTRLTVL.

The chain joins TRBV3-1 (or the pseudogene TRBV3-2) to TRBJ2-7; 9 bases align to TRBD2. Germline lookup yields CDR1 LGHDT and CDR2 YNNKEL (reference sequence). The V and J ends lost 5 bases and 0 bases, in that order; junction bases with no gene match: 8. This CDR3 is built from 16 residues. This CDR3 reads CASSVKRLAASYEQYF. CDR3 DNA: TGTGCCAGCAGCGTTAAGCGACTAGCGGCCTCCTACGAGCAGTACTTC.

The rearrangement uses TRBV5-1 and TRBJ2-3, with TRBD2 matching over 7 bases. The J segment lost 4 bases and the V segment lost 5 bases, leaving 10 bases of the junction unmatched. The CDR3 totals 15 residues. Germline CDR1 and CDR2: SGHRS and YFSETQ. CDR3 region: CASRTGGSGSDTQYF. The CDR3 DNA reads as TGCGCCAGCAGGACGGGCGGGAGTGGGTCAGATACGCAGTATTTT.

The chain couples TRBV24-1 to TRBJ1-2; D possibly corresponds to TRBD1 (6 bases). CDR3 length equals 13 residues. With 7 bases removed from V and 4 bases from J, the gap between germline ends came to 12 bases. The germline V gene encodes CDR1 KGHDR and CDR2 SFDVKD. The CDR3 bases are TGTGCCACCAGCCGACAGGCTGGCTATGGCTACACCTTC. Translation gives CATSRQAGYGYTF.

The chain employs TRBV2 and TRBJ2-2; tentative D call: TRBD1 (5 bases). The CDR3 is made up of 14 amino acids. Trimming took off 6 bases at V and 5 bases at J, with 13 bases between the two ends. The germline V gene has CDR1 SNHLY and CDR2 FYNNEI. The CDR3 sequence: CASRSGSLTGELFF. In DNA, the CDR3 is TGTGCCAGCAGATCAGGGTCTTTAACCGGGGAGCTGTTTTTT.

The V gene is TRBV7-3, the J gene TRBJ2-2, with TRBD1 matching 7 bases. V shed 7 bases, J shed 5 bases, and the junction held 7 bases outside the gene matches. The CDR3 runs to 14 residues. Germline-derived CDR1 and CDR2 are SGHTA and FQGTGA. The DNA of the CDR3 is TGTGCCAGCACCACACAGGGGAATACCGGGGAGCTGTTTTTT. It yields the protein CASTTQGNTGELFF. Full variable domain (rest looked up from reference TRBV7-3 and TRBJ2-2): GAGVSQTPSNKVTEKGKYVELRCDPISGHTALYWYRQSLGQGPEFLIYFQGTGAADDSGLPNDRFFAVRPEGSVSTLKIQRTERGDSAVYLCASTTQGNTGELFFGEGSRLTVL.

The CDR3 loop reads CSVSALGVHGYTF. CDR3 in DNA: TGCAGCGTTTCCGCCCTGGGCGTCCATGGCTACACCTTC. The J gene is TRBJ1-2, the V gene TRBV29-1, with no clear D. The CDR3 covers 13 residues. Deletions cut 5 bases from V and 6 bases from J, with 16 bases between. From germline, CDR1 is SQVTM and CDR2 ANQGSEA.

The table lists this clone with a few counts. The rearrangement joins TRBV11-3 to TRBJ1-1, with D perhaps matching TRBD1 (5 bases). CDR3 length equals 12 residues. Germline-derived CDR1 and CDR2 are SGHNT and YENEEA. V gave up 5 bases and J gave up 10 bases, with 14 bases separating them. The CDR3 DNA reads TGTGCCAGCAGCCAGGGCCGAGCGGGAGCTTTCTTT. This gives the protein CASSQGRAGAFF.

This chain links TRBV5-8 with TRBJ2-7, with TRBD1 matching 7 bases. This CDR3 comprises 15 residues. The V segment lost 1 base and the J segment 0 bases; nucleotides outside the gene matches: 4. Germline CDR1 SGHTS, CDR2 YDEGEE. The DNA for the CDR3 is TGTGCCAGCAGCTTGACTGGGACAGTCTCCTACGAGCAGTACTTC. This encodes CASSLTGTVSYEQYF. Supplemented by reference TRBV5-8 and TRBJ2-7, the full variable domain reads EAGVTQSPTHLIKTRGQQATLRCSPISGHTSVYWYQQALGLGLQFLLWYDEGEERNRGNFPPRFSGRQFPNYSSELNVNALELEDSALYLCASSLTGTVSYEQYFGPGTRLTVT.

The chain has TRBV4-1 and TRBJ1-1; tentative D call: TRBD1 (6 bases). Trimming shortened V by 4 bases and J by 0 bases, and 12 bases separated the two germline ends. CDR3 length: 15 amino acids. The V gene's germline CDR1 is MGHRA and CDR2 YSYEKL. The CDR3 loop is CASSLTTGVNTEAFF. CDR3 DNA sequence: TGCGCCAGCAGCCTCACGACAGGCGTGAACACTGAAGCTTTCTTT.

CDR3: CASSLRTGKSTDGYTF. The CDR3 DNA sequence: TGTGCCAGCAGTCTCCGGACAGGGAAAAGTACTGATGGCTACACCTTC. This chain joins TRBV25-1 and TRBJ1-2; 8 nucleotides align to TRBD1. From germline, CDR1 is MGHDK and CDR2 SYGVNS. This CDR3 is built from 16 residues. With 5 bases clipped from V and 6 bases from J, the junction kept 14 bases outside the gene matches.

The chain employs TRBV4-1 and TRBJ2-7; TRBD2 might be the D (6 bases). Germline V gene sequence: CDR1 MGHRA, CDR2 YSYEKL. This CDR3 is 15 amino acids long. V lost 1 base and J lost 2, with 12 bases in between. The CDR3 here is CASSQVSGETYEQYF. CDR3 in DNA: TGCGCCAGCAGCCAAGTTAGCGGAGAGACCTACGAGCAGTACTTC.

CDR3 sequence: CAISEGLRKSQYEQYF. DNA of the CDR3: TGTGCCATCAGTGAAGGTCTGAGGAAATCTCAATACGAGCAGTACTTC. This rearrangement joins TRBV10-3 to TRBJ2-7; D remains ambiguous. With 3 bases removed from V and 4 bases from J, the gap between germline ends came to 19 bases. The germline V gene has CDR1 ENHRY and CDR2 SYGVKD. CDR3 size: 16 residues.

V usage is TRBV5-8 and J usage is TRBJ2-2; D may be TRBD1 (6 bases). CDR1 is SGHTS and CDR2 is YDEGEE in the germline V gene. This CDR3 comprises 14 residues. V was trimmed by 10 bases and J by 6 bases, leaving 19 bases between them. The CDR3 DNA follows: TGTGCCGTACCGGGTAGAGGGGGAGCCGGGGAGCTGTTTTTT. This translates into CAVPGRGGAGELFF.

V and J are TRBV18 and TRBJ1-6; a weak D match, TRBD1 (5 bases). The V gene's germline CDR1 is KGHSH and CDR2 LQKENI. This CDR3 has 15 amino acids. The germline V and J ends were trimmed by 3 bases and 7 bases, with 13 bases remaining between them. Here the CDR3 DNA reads TGTGCCAGCTCACCGCAGATGACAGAAAATTCACCCCTCCACTTT. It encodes CASSPQMTENSPLHF. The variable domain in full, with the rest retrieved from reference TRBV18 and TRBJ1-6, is NAGVMQNPRHLVRRRGQEARLRCSPMKGHSHVYWYRQLPEEGLKFMVYLQKENIIDESGMPKERFSAEFPKEGPSILRIQQVVRGDSAAYFCASSPQMTENSPLHFGNGTRLTVT.

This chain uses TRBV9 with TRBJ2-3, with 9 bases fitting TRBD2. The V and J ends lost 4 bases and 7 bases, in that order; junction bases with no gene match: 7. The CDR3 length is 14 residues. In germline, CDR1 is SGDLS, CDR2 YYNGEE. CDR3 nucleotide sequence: TGTGCCAGCAGCCCCCGGACTAGCGTGTATACGCAGTATTTT. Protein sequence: CASSPRTSVYTQYF.

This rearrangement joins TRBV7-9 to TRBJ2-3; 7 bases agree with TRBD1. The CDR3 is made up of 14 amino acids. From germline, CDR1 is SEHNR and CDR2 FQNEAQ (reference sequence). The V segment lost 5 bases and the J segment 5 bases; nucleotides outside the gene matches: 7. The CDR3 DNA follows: TGTGCCAGCAGCCGACTACAGGGGAGAGATACGCAGTATTTT. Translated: CASSRLQGRDTQYF.

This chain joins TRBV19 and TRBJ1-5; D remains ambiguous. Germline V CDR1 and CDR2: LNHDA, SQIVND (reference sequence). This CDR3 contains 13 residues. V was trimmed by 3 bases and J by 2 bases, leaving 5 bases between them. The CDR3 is CASSIPGNQPQHF. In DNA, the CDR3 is TGTGCCAGTAGTATTCCCGGCAATCAGCCCCAGCATTTT.

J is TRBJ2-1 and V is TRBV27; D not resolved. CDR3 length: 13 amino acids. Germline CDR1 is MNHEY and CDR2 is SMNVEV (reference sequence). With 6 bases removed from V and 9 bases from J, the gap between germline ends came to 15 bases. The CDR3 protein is CASSRLGVREQFF. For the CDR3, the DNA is TGTGCCAGCAGCCGTCTAGGCGTGCGTGAGCAGTTCTTC.